These T cell receptor beta chains were read from a single sample in a study of T cell changes during pregnancy in multiple sclerosis. TCRdb's copy holds only in-frame clones and misses some; the assay was immunoSEQ multiplex PCR. The sample carries 25,000 to 35,000 clones, roughly nine tenths recorded once. The specimen was CD4+ T cells from peripheral blood mononuclear cells, collected in the second trimester of pregnancy. The receptors here all came from a female donor in good health, enrolled as a control in a pregnancy study. Each CDR3 is given with its conserved first and last residue. Fields, in order: CDR3 protein, CDR3 DNA, J gene, clone size, D gene, V gene. A D gene is named only where the DNA matches it firmly. Clone size is stated in some rows and not others, as once, few, many or a class when expanded.

CDR3: CASTWDTSYEQYF
DNA: TGTGCCAGCACCTGGGACACCTCCTACGAGCAGTACTTC
J: TRBJ2-7
size: once
D: NA
V: TRBV27

CDR3: CASSRISSKLGTDTQYF
DNA: TGTGCCAGCAGTAGGATATCTAGCAAGTTAGGCACAGATACGCAGTATTTT
J: TRBJ2-3
size: NA
D: NA
V: TRBV2

CDR3: CASRPNGGTSGGETQYF
DNA: TGTGCCAGTAGACCCAATGGAGGGACTAGCGGGGGAGAGACCCAGTACTTC
J: TRBJ2-5
size: NA
D: TRBD2
V: TRBV19

CDR3: CASSQRGQGQSSGNTIYF
DNA: TGCGCCAGCAGCCAACGGGGCCAGGGACAGAGTTCTGGAAACACCATATATTTT
J: TRBJ1-3
size: NA
D: TRBD1
V: TRBV5-1

CDR3: CASNSAGGYTEAFF
DNA: TGTGCCAGTAACTCGGCAGGGGGTTACACTGAAGCTTTCTTT
J: TRBJ1-1
size: NA
D: TRBD1
V: TRBV19

CDR3: CASSSSGLIYEQYF
DNA: TGTGCCAGCAGCTCCTCCGGGTTAATTTACGAGCAGTACTTC
J: TRBJ2-7
size: NA
D: NA
V: TRBV27

CDR3: CAGGRGGGYEQYF
DNA: TGTGCCGGCGGAAGGGGGGGCGGTTACGAGCAGTACTTC
J: TRBJ2-7
size: NA
D: NA
V: TRBV30

CDR3: CAWSSNLGGYEQYF
DNA: TGTGCCTGGAGCAGCAACCTGGGGGGCTACGAGCAGTACTTC
J: TRBJ2-7
size: NA
D: NA
V: TRBV30

CDR3: CASSIVVGDLEQYF
DNA: TGTGCCAGTAGTATAGTCGTGGGGGACTTGGAGCAGTACTTC
J: TRBJ2-7
size: NA
D: NA
V: TRBV19

CDR3: CASSLGRFTEAFF
DNA: TGTGCCAGCAGTTTAGGTCGGTTCACTGAAGCTTTCTTT
J: TRBJ1-1
size: NA
D: NA
V: TRBV28

CDR3: CASRVDRGGNTIYF
DNA: TGTGCCAGCAGGGTAGACCGAGGTGGAAACACCATATATTTT
J: TRBJ1-3
size: once
D: NA
V: TRBV6-5

CDR3: CATSRGGLSSYEQYF
DNA: TGTGCCACCAGCAGAGGAGGTCTGAGCTCCTACGAGCAGTACTTC
J: TRBJ2-7
size: NA
D: NA
V: TRBV15

CDR3: CATSKQGESRETQYF
DNA: TGTGCCACCAGCAAACAGGGGGAATCGCGGGAGACCCAGTACTTC
J: TRBJ2-5
size: NA
D: TRBD1
V: TRBV15

CDR3: CASSLGRILAGHYNEQFF
DNA: TGTGCCAGCAGCTTAGGGCGTATCTTAGCGGGACATTACAATGAGCAGTTCTTC
J: TRBJ2-1
size: few
D: TRBD2
V: TRBV7-8

CDR3: CASSGDSRMNTEAFF
DNA: TGTGCCAGCAGCGGGGACAGTCGGATGAACACTGAAGCTTTCTTT
J: TRBJ1-1
size: NA
D: TRBD1
V: TRBV11-2

CDR3: CASIYDRVYEQYF
DNA: TGTGCCAGCATTTACGACAGGGTCTACGAGCAGTACTTC
J: TRBJ2-7
size: NA
D: TRBD1
V: TRBV6-1

CDR3: CASSIRTASGNTIYF
DNA: TGTGCCAGTAGTATCAGGACAGCCTCTGGAAACACCATATATTTT
J: TRBJ1-3
size: once
D: NA
V: TRBV19

CDR3: CASSPLLDRGLNNEQFF
DNA: TGTGCCAGCAGTCCCCTCCTGGACAGGGGGCTTAACAATGAGCAGTTCTTC
J: TRBJ2-1
size: NA
D: TRBD1
V: TRBV28

CDR3: CATRQPGENEQFF
DNA: TGTGCCACCAGGCAGCCCGGGGAGAATGAGCAGTTCTTC
J: TRBJ2-1
size: NA
D: NA
V: TRBV15

CDR3: CASSSGQSGAFF
DNA: TGTGCCAGCAGTAGCGGACAGAGTGGGGCTTTCTTT
J: TRBJ1-1
size: few
D: NA
V: TRBV6-5

CDR3: CASSLQDTQYF
DNA: TGCGCCAGCAGCTTGCAAGATACGCAGTATTTT
J: TRBJ2-3
size: NA
D: NA
V: TRBV5-1

CDR3: CASSTGQGFNTEAFF
DNA: TGTGCCAGTAGTACCGGACAGGGCTTCAACACTGAAGCTTTCTTT
J: TRBJ1-1
size: NA
D: TRBD1
V: TRBV19